This TCR beta chain is drawn from a study of T cell changes during pregnancy in multiple sclerosis. The repertoire was sequenced with immunoSEQ multiplex PCR; TCRdb's copy has only in-frame clones and lacks some. The sample has roughly 40,000 clones, around 80% seen once. This TCR derives from a female donor with multiple sclerosis, enrolled in a pregnancy study. Specimen: CD4+ T cells from peripheral blood mononuclear cells, collected before pregnancy.

The CDR3 loop is CASSRMNFGTGNTDTQYF. For the CDR3, the DNA is TGCGCCAGCAGCCGGATGAATTTTGGGACAGGGAACACAGATACGCAGTATTTT. The chain carries TRBV5-1 and TRBJ2-3; 9 bases align to TRBD1. The CDR3 is 18 amino acids. Germline-derived CDR1 and CDR2 are SGHRS and YFSETQ. V lost 4 bases and J lost 2; bases outside the gene matches: 14.